These 27 T cell receptor beta chains were sequenced from one sample in a study of blood T cell repertoires in COVID-19. The data were produced by immunoSEQ multiplex PCR, yet TCRdb's version contains in-frame clones alone and is incomplete. The sample consists of tens of thousands of clones, roughly four fifths of them appearing once. The sequencing sample was made of peripheral blood. These receptor sequences come from a human donor in a cohort sampled during active COVID-19.

The chain is built from TRBV18 and TRBJ2-1; tentative D call: TRBD1 (5 bases). Trimming cost V 0 bases and J 3 bases, with 12 bases left between them. CDR3 size: 16 residues. Germline-derived CDR1 and CDR2 are KGHSH and LQKENI. CDR3 DNA sequence: TGTGCCAGCTCACCACCACCGCAGGGTTACTACAATGAGCAGTTCTTC. Translating gives CASSPPPQGYYNEQFF.

The rearrangement links TRBV10-3 to TRBJ1-5; 10 bases match TRBD1. CDR1 and CDR2 from the germline V gene are ENHRY and SYGVKD. J lost 6 bases, V lost 4 bases, and 6 bases had no gene match. The CDR3 length is 15 residues. CDR3 protein: CAISGGQGISQPQHF. CDR3 nucleotide sequence: TGTGCCATCAGTGGGGGACAGGGGATAAGTCAGCCCCAGCATTTT.

The chain joins TRBV6-5 to TRBJ2-7, with D hard to call. The CDR3 is made up of 13 amino acids. Germline-derived CDR1 and CDR2 are MNHEY and SVGAGI. The V and J ends lost 10 bases and 2 bases respectively, with 15 bases between them. CDR3 protein: CATTRGTTYEQYF. The CDR3, as DNA: TGTGCCACCACCAGAGGAACAACCTACGAGCAGTACTTC.

This chain joins TRBV4-3 and TRBJ2-5; no clear D gene. The CDR3 consists of 13 residues. Germline CDR1 reads LGHNA; CDR2 reads YSLEER. V was trimmed by 3 bases and J by 5 bases, leaving 10 bases between them. This CDR3 is CASSQAWSETQYF. The CDR3 bases are TGCGCCAGCAGCCAGGCCTGGTCGGAGACCCAGTACTTC.

The chain carries TRBV3-1 (or the pseudogene TRBV3-2) and TRBJ2-7; perhaps TRBD1 as D (5 bases). V lost 3 bases to trimming and J lost 4 bases, with 13 bases between them. The CDR3 contains 14 residues. CDR1 LGHDT and CDR2 YNNKEL come from the germline V gene (reference sequence). The CDR3: CASSQRTTVYEQYF. The CDR3 nucleotides are TGTGCCAGCAGCCAGAGAACGACAGTTTACGAGCAGTACTTC.

This chain joins TRBV12-3 or TRBV12-4 and TRBJ1-2, with no clear D. V was shortened by 5 bases and J by 3 bases, with 7 bases between the two germline ends. The CDR3 is made up of 12 amino acids. CDR3 loop: CASSPLDYGYTF. The CDR3 coding sequence is TGTGCCAGCAGTCCCTTAGACTATGGCTACACCTTC.

This clone came up once. This chain joins TRBV5-1 and TRBJ1-3; D perhaps matches TRBD1 (5 bases). Per the germline V gene, CDR1 is SGHRS and CDR2 is YFSETQ. Trimming left V 7 bases short and J 1 base short, with 9 bases between. The CDR3 has 13 amino acids. CDR3 region: CASRQSSGNTIYF. For the CDR3, the DNA is TGCGCCAGCCGACAGTCTTCTGGAAACACCATATATTTT.

The V and J genes are TRBV20-1 and TRBJ1-2, with D unresolved. V was shortened by 3 bases and J by 5 bases, with 10 bases between the two germline ends. CDR1 and CDR2 from the germline V gene are DFQATT and SNEGSKA (reference sequence). This CDR3 contains 12 residues. The CDR3 coding sequence is TGCAGTGCTAGTTCCGGGAGATATGGCTACACCTTC. Amino acids: CSASSGRYGYTF.

The genes are TRBV2 and TRBJ2-7; 8 bases are shared with TRBD1. Germline lookup yields CDR1 SNHLY and CDR2 FYNNEI. With 3 bases clipped from V and 7 bases from J, the junction kept 8 bases outside the gene matches. The CDR3 sequence is 14 residues long. CDR3: CASSELDRAMEQYF. The DNA for the CDR3 is TGTGCCAGCAGTGAGTTGGACAGGGCCATGGAGCAGTACTTC.

The V and J genes are TRBV21-1 and TRBJ2-1; the D call of TRBD1 is as the table states it, not checked on the DNA. TRBV21-1 is deemed a pseudogene. The CDR3 runs 14 residues. This CDR3 reads CASSTGLSYNEQFF. The CDR3 bases are TGTGCCAGCAGTACAGGTCTATCCTACAATGAGCAGTTCTTC.

This chain links TRBV7-8 with TRBJ1-1; D unresolved. Germline V CDR1 and CDR2: SGHVS, FQNEAQ. The length of the CDR3 is 14 residues. V lost 2 bases and J 1 base, leaving 8 bases between the germline ends. Here the CDR3 reads CASSLWAANTEAFF. The DNA for the CDR3 is TGTGCCAGCAGCTTATGGGCAGCGAACACTGAAGCTTTCTTT.

V gene TRBV7-6 combines with J gene TRBJ1-5, with D perhaps matching TRBD1 (5 bases). Germline values: CDR1 SGHVS, CDR2 FNYEAQ. The V end lost 1 base, the J end lost 4 bases, and 11 bases lay between the germline ends. This CDR3 spans 15 amino acids. This chain's CDR3 is CASSLVDSANQPQHF. DNA of the CDR3: TGTGCCAGCAGCTTAGTTGACAGCGCTAATCAGCCCCAGCATTTT.

This clone appeared a few times. The CDR3 DNA sequence: TGTGCCAGCAGTCCGGGACAGAACTACGAGCAGTACTTC. The encoded protein is CASSPGQNYEQYF. The J gene is TRBJ2-7, the V gene TRBV27, with 7 bases fitting TRBD1. Germline V lookup: CDR1 MNHEY, CDR2 SMNVEV (reference sequence). The CDR3 spans 13 residues. The J segment lost 3 bases and the V segment lost 5 bases, leaving 4 bases of the junction unmatched.

This chain uses TRBV3-1 (or the pseudogene TRBV3-2) with TRBJ2-2; D possibly corresponds to TRBD2 (7 bases). Deletions cut 4 bases from V and 4 bases from J, with 19 bases between. The CDR3 has 17 residues. Germline V CDR1 and CDR2: LGHDT, YNNKEL (reference sequence). This chain's CDR3 is CASSPWRGGFGTGELFF. The CDR3 DNA sequence: TGTGCCAGCAGCCCTTGGAGGGGGGGCTTTGGCACCGGGGAGCTGTTTTTT.

This clone showed up just once. This chain uses TRBV4-2 with TRBJ2-3; 10 bases map to TRBD2. The germline V gene encodes CDR1 LGHNA and CDR2 YNFKEQ. The CDR3 runs 15 residues. J lost 2 bases, V lost 7 bases, and 6 bases had no gene match. This chain's CDR3 is CASTSAGGTTDTQYF. CDR3 in DNA: TGTGCCAGCACCTCAGCGGGGGGGACCACAGATACGCAGTATTTT.

The V gene is TRBV18, the J gene TRBJ1-5; 7 bases match TRBD1. The ends lost 5 bases at V and 0 bases at J; junction bases unmatched: 7. The germline V gene encodes CDR1 KGHSH and CDR2 LQKENI. CDR3 length: 16 amino acids. This CDR3 reads CASSGTAGYSNQPQHF. For the CDR3, the DNA is TGTGCCAGCTCAGGGACAGCAGGTTATAGCAATCAGCCCCAGCATTTT.

This sequence joins TRBV7-3 and TRBJ1-2, with TRBD1 matching 10 bases. J was trimmed by 8 bases and V by 2 bases; bases with no gene match: 14. The CDR3 runs 17 residues. Germline CDR1 reads SGHTA; CDR2 reads FQGTGA. CDR3 sequence: CASSLFVSTGGAEGYTF. DNA of the CDR3: TGTGCCAGCAGCTTATTCGTCTCGACAGGGGGCGCGGAAGGCTACACCTTC.

The chain uses TRBV6-2 or TRBV6-3 and TRBJ2-7; TRBD2 agrees at 8 bases. CDR1 is MNHEY, CDR2 SVGEGT, per germline. V lost 1 base, J lost 0 bases, and 17 bases stayed unmatched. This CDR3 spans 20 amino acids. DNA for the CDR3: TGTGCCAGCAGTTACTTCTCTATGGGTGAAACTAGCGGATTCTCCTACGAGCAGTACTTC. Translating it yields CASSYFSMGETSGFSYEQYF.

The V call is TRBV7-3, the J call TRBJ2-1; maybe TRBD2 (6 bases). Germline assignment: CDR1 SGHTA and CDR2 FQGTGA. CDR3 length: 17 residues. Trimming pared 5 bases from V and 0 bases from J, leaving 17 bases between. CDR3 coding DNA: TGTGCCAGCAGCCCTCCGGAGGGCAGAAGCTCCTACAATGAGCAGTTCTTC. Its translation: CASSPPEGRSSYNEQFF.

The chain uses TRBV13 and TRBJ2-7, with D maybe TRBD2 (6 bases). In germline, CDR1 is PRHDT, CDR2 FYEKMQ (reference sequence). This CDR3 is 14 amino acids long. V was shortened by 5 bases and J by 6 bases, with 17 bases between the two germline ends. DNA of the CDR3: TGTGCCAGCAGCACCGCGACGGGGGAAGGCGAGCAGTACTTC. This gives the protein CASSTATGEGEQYF. Full variable domain (missing parts from reference TRBV13 and TRBJ2-7): AAGVIQSPRHLIKEKRETATLKCYPIPRHDTVYWYQQGPGQDPQFLISFYEKMQSDKGSIPDRFSAQQFSDYHSELNMSSLELGDSALYFCASSTATGEGEQYFGPGTRLTVT.

The genes are TRBV9 and TRBJ1-3, with D tentatively TRBD1 (5 bases). This CDR3 has 17 residues. Trimming took 0 bases from V and 0 from J, leaving 13 bases between them. Germline V gene sequence: CDR1 SGDLS, CDR2 YYNGEE. As DNA, the CDR3 is TGTGCCAGCAGCGTAGGACAGTCGAAGAGCTCTGGAAACACCATATATTTT. This gives the protein CASSVGQSKSSGNTIYF.

This clone was recorded once. The chain recombines TRBV12-3 or TRBV12-4 with TRBJ2-7; D unclear. The CDR3 sequence is 13 residues long. V lost 2 bases to trimming and J lost 3 bases, with 8 bases between them. The DNA for the CDR3 is TGTGCCAGCAGTTTATTACAGAACTACGAGCAGTACTTC. Its protein is CASSLLQNYEQYF.

CDR3: CASSIGGRGGLGNTIYF. CDR3 nucleotide sequence: TGTGCCAGTAGTATAGGAGGCCGGGGGGGGCTTGGAAACACCATATATTTT. The chain links TRBV19 to TRBJ1-3; TRBD1 is a possible D gene (6 bases). CDR3 length equals 17 residues. Germline CDR1 is LNHDA and CDR2 is SQIVND (reference sequence). Trimming removed 1 base from V and 3 bases from J, with 16 bases in between.

This clone appeared once. The identical CDR3 is also encoded by other nucleotide sequences in the sample. The chain joins TRBV19 to TRBJ2-2, with D maybe TRBD1 (6 bases). The CDR3 is 15 amino acids. The V end was cut by 5 bases, the J end by 1 base, with 11 bases between. Per the germline V gene, CDR1 is LNHDA and CDR2 is SQIVND (reference sequence). CDR3 in amino acids: CASSSGQQNTGELFF. The CDR3 region has the DNA TGTGCCAGTAGTTCCGGACAGCAGAACACCGGGGAGCTGTTTTTT.

V and J are TRBV7-9 and TRBJ1-4; D remains unclear. Per germline, CDR1 SEHNR and CDR2 FQNEAQ (reference sequence). The V gene lost 6 bases and the J gene lost 0 bases, with 14 bases spanning the gap. The CDR3 has 16 residues. The CDR3 region has the DNA TGTGCCAGCAGTCAGACACAACTTGCAACTAATGAAAAACTGTTTTTT. The encoded protein is CASSQTQLATNEKLFF. Using reference TRBV7-9 and TRBJ1-4 for the parts outside the CDR3, the full variable domain is DTGVSQNPRHKITKRGQNVTFRCDPISEHNRLYWYRQTLGQGPEFLTYFQNEAQLEKSRLLSDRFSAERPKGSFSTLEIQRTEQGDSAMYLCASSQTQLATNEKLFFGSGTQLSVL.

The chain employs TRBV3-1 (or the pseudogene TRBV3-2) and TRBJ2-1, with D possibly being TRBD1 (8 bases). Looked up from germline, CDR1 is LGHDT and CDR2 is YNNKEL (reference sequence). The CDR3 totals 16 residues. The V end lost 5 bases, the J end lost 3 bases, and 17 bases lay between the germline ends. This CDR3 reads CASSGGGDRFYNEQFF. The CDR3 nucleotides are TGTGCCAGCAGCGGAGGGGGGGACAGGTTCTACAATGAGCAGTTCTTC.

The J gene is TRBJ1-2, the V gene TRBV21-1. TRBV21-1 is labeled a pseudogene. The CDR3 has 13 amino acids. The CDR3 here is CASSIPKEYGYTF. The CDR3 DNA is TGTGCCAGCAGCATCCCTAAAGAATATGGCTACACCTTC.